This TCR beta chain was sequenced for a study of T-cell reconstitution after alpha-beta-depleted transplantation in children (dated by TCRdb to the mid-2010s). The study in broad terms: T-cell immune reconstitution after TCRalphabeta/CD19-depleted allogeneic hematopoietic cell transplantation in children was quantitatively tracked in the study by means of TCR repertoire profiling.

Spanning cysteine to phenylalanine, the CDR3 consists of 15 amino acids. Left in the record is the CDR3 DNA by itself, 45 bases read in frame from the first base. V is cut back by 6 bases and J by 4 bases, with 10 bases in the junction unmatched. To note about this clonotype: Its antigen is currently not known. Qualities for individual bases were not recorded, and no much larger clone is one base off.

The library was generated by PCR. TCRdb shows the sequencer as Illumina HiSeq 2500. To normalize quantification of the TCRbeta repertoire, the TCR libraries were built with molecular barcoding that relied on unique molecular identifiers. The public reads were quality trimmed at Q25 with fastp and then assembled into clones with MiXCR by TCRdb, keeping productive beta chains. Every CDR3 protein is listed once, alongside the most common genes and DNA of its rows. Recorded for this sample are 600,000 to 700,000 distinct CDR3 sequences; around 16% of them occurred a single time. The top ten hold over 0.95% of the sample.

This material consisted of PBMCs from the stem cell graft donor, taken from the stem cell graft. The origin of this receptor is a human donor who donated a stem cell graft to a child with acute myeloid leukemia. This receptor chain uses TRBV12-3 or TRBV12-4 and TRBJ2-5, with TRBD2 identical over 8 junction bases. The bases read TGTGCCAGCAGCCCCGGGTATGCGGGGGGAGAGACCCAGTACTTC. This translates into CASSPGYAGGETQYF.